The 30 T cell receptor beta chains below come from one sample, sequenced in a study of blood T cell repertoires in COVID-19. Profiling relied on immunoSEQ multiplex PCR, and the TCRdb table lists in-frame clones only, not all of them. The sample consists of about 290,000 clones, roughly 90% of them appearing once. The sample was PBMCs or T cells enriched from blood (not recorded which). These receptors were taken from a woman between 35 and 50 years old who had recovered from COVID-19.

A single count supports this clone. The CDR3, as DNA: TGCGCCAGCAGCTTAAACCCTGGGGCCACTGAAGCTTTCTTT. Amino acid sequence: CASSLNPGATEAFF. The chain recombines TRBV5-1 with TRBJ1-1; possible D gene TRBD1, 5 bases. V was shortened by 2 bases and J by 4 bases, with 12 bases between the two germline ends. Germline values: CDR1 SGHRS, CDR2 YFSETQ. CDR3 length: 14 residues.

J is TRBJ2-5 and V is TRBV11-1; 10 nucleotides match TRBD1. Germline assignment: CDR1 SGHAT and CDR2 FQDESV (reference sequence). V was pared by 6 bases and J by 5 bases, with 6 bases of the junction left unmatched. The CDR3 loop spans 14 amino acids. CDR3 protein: CASSRQGAEETQYF. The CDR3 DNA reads TGTGCCAGCAGTCGACAGGGGGCGGAGGAGACCCAGTACTTC.

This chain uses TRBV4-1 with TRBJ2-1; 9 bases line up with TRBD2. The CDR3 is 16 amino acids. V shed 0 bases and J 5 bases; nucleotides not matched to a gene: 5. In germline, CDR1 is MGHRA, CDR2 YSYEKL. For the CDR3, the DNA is TGCGCCAGCAGCCAAGATTCCCAGCGGGAGGACAATGAGCAGTTCTTC. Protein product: CASSQDSQREDNEQFF.

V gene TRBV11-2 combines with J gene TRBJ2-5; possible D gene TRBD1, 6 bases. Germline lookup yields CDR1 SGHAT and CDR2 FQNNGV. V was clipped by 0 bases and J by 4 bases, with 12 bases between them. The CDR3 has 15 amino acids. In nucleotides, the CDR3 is TGTGCCAGCAGCTTAGACCCCGGGACACGAGAGACCCAGTACTTC. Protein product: CASSLDPGTRETQYF.

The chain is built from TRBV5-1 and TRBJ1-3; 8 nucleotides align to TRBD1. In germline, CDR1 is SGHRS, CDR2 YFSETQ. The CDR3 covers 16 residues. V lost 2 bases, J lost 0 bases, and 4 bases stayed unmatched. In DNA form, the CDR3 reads TGCGCCAGCAGCTTAATGGGACAGGACTCTGGAAACACCATATATTTT. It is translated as CASSLMGQDSGNTIYF.

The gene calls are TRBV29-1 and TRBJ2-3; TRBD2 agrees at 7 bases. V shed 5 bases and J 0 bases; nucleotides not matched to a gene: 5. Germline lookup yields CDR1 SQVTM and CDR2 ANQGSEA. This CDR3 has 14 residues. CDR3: CSVSGIGSTDTQYF. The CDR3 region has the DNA TGCAGCGTTAGCGGGATTGGTAGCACAGATACGCAGTATTTT.

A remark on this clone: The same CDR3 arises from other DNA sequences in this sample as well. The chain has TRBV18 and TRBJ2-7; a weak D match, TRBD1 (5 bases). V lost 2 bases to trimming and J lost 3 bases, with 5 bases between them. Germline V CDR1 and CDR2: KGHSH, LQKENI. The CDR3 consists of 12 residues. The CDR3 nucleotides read TGTGCCAGCTCACCAGACAGCTACGAGCAGTACTTC. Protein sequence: CASSPDSYEQYF.

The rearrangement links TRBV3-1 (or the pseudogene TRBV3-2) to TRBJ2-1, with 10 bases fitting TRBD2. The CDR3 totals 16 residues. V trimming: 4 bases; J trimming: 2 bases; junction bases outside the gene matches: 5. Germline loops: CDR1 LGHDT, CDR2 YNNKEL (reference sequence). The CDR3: CASSPPSGGAYNEQFF. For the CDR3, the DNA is TGTGCCAGCAGCCCCCCCAGCGGGGGGGCCTACAATGAGCAGTTCTTC.

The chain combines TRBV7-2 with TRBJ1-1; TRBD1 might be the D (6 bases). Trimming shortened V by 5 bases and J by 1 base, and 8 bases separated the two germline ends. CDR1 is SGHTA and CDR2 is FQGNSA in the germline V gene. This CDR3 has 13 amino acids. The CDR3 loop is CASSRDKNTEAFF. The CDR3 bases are TGTGCCAGCAGCAGGGACAAGAACACTGAAGCTTTCTTT.

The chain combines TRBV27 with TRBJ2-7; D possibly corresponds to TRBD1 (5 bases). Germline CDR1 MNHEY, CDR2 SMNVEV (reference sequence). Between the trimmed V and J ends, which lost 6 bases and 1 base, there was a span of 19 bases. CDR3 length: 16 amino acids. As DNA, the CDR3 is TGTGCCAGCAGGACCCTCGACAGATCTGGATCCTACGAGCAGTACTTC. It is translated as CASRTLDRSGSYEQYF.

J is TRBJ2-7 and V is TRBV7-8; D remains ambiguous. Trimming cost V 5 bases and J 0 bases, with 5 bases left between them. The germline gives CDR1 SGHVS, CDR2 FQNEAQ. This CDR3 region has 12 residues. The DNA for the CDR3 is TGTGCCAGCAGCCTATACTCCTACGAGCAGTACTTC. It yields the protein CASSLYSYEQYF.

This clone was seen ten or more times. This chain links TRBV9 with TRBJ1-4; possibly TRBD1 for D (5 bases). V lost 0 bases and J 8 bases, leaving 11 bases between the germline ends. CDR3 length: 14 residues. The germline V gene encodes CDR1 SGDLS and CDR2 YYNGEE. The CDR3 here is CASSVGLGGEKLFF. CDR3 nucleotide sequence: TGTGCCAGCAGCGTAGGCCTTGGGGGGGAAAAACTGTTTTTT.

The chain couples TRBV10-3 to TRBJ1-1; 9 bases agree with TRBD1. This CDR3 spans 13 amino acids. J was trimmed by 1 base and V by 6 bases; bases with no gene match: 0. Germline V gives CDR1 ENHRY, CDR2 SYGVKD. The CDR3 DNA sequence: TGTGCCATCAGGGACAGGGGGAACACTGAAGCTTTCTTT. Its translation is CAIRDRGNTEAFF.

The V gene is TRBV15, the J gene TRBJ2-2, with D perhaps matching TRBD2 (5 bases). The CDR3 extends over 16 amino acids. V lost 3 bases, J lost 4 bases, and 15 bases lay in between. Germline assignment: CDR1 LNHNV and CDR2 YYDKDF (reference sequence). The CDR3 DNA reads TGTGCCACCAGCAGGGGAGAGGTCGCGGGCACCGGGGAGCTGTTTTTT. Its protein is CATSRGEVAGTGELFF.

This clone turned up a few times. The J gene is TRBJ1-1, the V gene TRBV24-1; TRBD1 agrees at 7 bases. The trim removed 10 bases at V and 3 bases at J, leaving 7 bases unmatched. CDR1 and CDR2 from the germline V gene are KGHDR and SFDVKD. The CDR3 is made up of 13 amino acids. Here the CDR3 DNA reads TGTGCCACTCTGACAGGGATTTACACTGAAGCTTTCTTT. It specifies CATLTGIYTEAFF.

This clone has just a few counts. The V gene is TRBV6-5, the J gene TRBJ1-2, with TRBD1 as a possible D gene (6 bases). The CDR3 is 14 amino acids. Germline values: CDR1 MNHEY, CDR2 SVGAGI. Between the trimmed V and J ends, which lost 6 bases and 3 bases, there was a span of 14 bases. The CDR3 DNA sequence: TGTGCCAGCAGCCGAGGAGGGGGGGACTATGGCTACACCTTC. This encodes CASSRGGGDYGYTF.

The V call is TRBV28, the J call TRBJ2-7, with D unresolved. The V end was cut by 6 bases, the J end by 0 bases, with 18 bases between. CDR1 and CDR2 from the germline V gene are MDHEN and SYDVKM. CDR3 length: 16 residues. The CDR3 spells CASSLDARGYSYEQYF. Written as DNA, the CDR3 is TGTGCCAGCAGCCTTGACGCGAGAGGTTACTCCTACGAGCAGTACTTC.

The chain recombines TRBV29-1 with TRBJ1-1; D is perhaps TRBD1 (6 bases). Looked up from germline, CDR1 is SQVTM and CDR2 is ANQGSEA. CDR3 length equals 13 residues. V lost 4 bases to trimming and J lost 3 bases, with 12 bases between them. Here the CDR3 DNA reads TGCAGCGTTGCCGTAAAGGGGGACACTGAAGCTTTCTTT. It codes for CSVAVKGDTEAFF.

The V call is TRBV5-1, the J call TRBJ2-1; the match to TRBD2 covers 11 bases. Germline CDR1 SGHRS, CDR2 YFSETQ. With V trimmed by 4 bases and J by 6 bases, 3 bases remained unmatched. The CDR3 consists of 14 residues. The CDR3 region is CASSPGLAANEQFF. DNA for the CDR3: TGCGCCAGCAGCCCGGGACTAGCGGCCAATGAGCAGTTCTTC.

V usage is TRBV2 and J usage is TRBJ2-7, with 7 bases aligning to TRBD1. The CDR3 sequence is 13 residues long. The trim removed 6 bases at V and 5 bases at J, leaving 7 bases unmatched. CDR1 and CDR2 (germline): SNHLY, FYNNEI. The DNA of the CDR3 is TGTGCCAGCAGGAGACCCACAGGGGACGAGCAGTACTTC. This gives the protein CASRRPTGDEQYF.

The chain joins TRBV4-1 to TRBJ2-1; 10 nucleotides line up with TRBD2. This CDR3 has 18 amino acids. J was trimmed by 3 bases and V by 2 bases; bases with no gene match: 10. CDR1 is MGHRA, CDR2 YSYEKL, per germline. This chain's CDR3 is CASSQLLSGRSLYNEQFF. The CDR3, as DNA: TGCGCCAGCAGCCAACTTCTTAGCGGGAGGTCCCTCTACAATGAGCAGTTCTTC.

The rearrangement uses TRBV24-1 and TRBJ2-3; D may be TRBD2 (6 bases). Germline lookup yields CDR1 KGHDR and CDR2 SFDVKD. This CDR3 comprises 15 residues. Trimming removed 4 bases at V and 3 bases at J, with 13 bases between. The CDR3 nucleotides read TGTGCCACCAGTGACCCCAGTGGAGGGACAGATACGCAGTATTTT. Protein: CATSDPSGGTDTQYF.

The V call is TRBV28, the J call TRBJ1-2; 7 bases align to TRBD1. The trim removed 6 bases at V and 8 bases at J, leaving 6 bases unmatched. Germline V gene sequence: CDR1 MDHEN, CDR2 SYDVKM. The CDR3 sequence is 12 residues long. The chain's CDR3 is CASRLTGWGYTF. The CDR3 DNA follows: TGTGCCAGCAGGCTGACAGGGTGGGGCTACACCTTC.

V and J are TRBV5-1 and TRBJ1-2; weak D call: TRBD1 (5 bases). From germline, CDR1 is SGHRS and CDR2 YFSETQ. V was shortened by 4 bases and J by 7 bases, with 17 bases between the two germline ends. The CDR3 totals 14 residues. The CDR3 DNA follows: TGCGCCAGCAGCCTCCAGGGTGAAGATCGTGGCTACACCTTC. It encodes CASSLQGEDRGYTF. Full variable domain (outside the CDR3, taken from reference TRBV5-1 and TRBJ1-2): KAGVTQTPRYLIKTRGQQVTLSCSPISGHRSVSWYQQTPGQGLQFLFEYFSETQRNKGNFPGRFSGRQFSNSRSEMNVSTLELGDSALYLCASSLQGEDRGYTFGSGTRLTVV.

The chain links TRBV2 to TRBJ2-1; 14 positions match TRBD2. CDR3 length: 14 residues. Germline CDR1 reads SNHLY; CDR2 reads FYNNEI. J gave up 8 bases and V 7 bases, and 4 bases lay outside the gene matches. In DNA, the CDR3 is TGTGCCAGCATCCGACTAGCGGGGGGGGATGAGCAGTTCTTC. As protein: CASIRLAGGDEQFF.

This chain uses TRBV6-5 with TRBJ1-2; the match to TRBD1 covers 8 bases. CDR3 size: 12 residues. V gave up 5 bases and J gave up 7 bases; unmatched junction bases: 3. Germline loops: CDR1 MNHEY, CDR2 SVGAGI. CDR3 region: CASSQGARGYTF. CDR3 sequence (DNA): TGTGCCAGCAGTCAGGGGGCCCGTGGCTACACCTTC.

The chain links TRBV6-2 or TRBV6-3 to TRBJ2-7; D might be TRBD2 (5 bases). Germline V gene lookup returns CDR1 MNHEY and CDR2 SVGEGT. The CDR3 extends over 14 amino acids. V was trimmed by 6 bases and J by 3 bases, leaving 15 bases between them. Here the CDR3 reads CASSHEGPIYEQYF. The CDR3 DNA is TGTGCCAGCAGCCATGAGGGCCCAATCTACGAGCAGTACTTC.

CDR3 sequence reads: CASSTTLAGGLFYEQYF. Written as DNA, the CDR3 is TGTGCCAGCAGTACTACTCTAGCGGGAGGTTTGTTCTACGAGCAGTACTTC. The chain links TRBV11-2 to TRBJ2-7; 11 nucleotides match TRBD2. Germline trimming cut 6 bases from V and 3 bases from J; bases unmatched to any gene: 13. This CDR3 contains 17 residues. CDR1 is SGHAT, CDR2 FQNNGV, per germline.

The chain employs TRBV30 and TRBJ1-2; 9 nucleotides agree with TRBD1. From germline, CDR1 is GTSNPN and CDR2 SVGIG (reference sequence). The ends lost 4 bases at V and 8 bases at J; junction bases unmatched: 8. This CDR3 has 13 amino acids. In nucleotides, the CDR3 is TGTGCCTGGACTTCCAACAGGGGGCAAGGCTACACCTTC. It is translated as CAWTSNRGQGYTF.

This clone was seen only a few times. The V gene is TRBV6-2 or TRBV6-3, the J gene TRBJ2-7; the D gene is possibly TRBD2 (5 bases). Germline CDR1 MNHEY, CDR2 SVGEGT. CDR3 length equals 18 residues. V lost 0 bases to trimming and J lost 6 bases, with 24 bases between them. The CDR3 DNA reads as TGTGCCAGCAGTTACTCGAGTCACACTAGGGAACGTCTTGCCGAGCAGTACTTC. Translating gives CASSYSSHTRERLAEQYF.